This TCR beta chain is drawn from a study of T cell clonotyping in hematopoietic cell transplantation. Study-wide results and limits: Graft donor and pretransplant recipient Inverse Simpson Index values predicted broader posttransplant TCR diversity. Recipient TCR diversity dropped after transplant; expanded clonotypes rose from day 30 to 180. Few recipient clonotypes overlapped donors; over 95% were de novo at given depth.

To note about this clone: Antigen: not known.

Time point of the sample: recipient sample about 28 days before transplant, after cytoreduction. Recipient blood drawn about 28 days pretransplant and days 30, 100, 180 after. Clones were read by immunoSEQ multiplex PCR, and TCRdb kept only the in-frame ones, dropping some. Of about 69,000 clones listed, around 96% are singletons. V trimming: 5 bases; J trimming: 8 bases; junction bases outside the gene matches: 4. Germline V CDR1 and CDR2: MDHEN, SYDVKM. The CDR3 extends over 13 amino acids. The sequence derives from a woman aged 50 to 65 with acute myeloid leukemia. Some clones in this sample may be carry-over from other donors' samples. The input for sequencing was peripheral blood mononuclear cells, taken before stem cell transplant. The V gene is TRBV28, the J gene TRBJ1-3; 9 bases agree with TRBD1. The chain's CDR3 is CASSGQGIDTIYF. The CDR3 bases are TGTGCCAGCAGTGGACAGGGGATTGACACCATATATTTT.